This section outlines one TCR beta chain sequence together with its context. Methods used by the authors: Estimated nucleated cell counts came from reference gene primer amplification. The assay was immunoSEQ multiplex PCR, and TCRdb's table has in-frame clones only and misses some. V and J calls and clone size follow that table, whereas D and trimming were derived from the DNA. The repertoire consists of fewer than 200,000 clones, with around nine tenths occurring once and the leading ten covering 0.88%. V lost 4 bases and J 5 bases, leaving 14 bases between the germline ends. Germline assignment: CDR1 SQVTM and CDR2 ANQGSEA. The CDR3 consists of 13 residues. The sample belongs to a study of blood T cell repertoires in COVID-19.

Specimen: peripheral blood. The rearrangement joins TRBV29-1 to TRBJ1-1; no clear D gene. The source of this sequence is a woman under 30 who had recovered from COVID-19. CDR3 loop: CSVAEGWRTEAFF. In nucleotides, the CDR3 is TGCAGCGTTGCTGAGGGATGGAGGACTGAAGCTTTCTTT.